This T cell receptor (beta chain) was obtained from a study of blood T cell repertoires in COVID-19. Study in general: The study drew acute and convalescent COVID-19 samples from the United States, Italy and Spain. Sources were T cells, B-cell-depleted T cells, or PBMCs; the material itself was cDNA or gDNA.

Per the original methods: For nucleated cells, counts were estimated from reference gene primer amplification. Data came from immunoSEQ multiplex PCR; TCRdb stores just in-frame clones and leaves some out. V and J calls and clone size are as listed in that table; D and trimming were resolved from the DNA. The table records 200,000 or so clones, approximately 91% of them present only once. Per the germline V gene, CDR1 is MNHEY and CDR2 is SVGAGI. The length of the CDR3 is 13 residues. V was pared by 6 bases and J by 6 bases, with 12 bases between. The clonotype originates from a woman aged 40-49 years who had recovered from COVID-19. Sequenced: peripheral blood. The V gene is TRBV6-5, the J gene TRBJ2-1, with D possibly TRBD1 on 6 matching bases. The CDR3 here is CASRPGTSNEQFF. The CDR3 bases are TGTGCCAGCAGACCTGGGACAAGCAATGAGCAGTTCTTC.